One and the same sample provided the 19 T cell receptor beta chains below, sequenced in a study of shared clonotypes between healthy human individuals. The table came from immunoSEQ multiplex PCR; TCRdb's copy has only in-frame clones and leaves some out. Among 2 million to 2.5 million clones listed, more than 90% were seen once. Sequences were obtained from naive CD4+ T cells sorted from blood. Subset noted: CD45RA+ positively selected. These receptors were collected from a young man in good health.

The V call is TRBV9, the J call TRBJ1-1; D is unresolved. The germline gives CDR1 SGDLS, CDR2 YYNGEE. The CDR3 is made up of 16 amino acids. Trimming took 0 bases from V and 0 from J, leaving 12 bases between them. CDR3 region: CASSVEGLGMNTEAFF. In DNA form, the CDR3 reads TGTGCCAGCAGCGTAGAAGGGTTGGGCATGAACACTGAAGCTTTCTTT.

The CDR3 reads CASNGKGYTTEAFF. The CDR3 DNA follows: TGTGCCAGCAATGGGAAGGGGTACACGACTGAAGCTTTCTTT. V gene TRBV2 combines with J gene TRBJ1-1; a possible D gene is TRBD1 (5 bases). Germline CDR1 SNHLY, CDR2 FYNNEI. The length of the CDR3 is 14 residues. The V end lost 7 bases, the J end lost 5 bases, and 17 bases lay between the germline ends.

The V gene is TRBV7-2, the J gene TRBJ2-7; 9 bases are shared with TRBD2. V shed 1 base, J shed 2 bases, and the junction held 3 bases outside the gene matches. Germline V gene sequence: CDR1 SGHTA, CDR2 FQGNSA. The CDR3 has 15 residues. CDR3 sequence: CASSLDAGGTYEQYF. As DNA, the CDR3 is TGTGCCAGCAGCTTAGACGCGGGGGGGACCTACGAGCAGTACTTC. Looking up the rest from reference TRBV7-2 and TRBJ2-7 gives the full variable domain: GAGVSQSPSNKVTEKGKDVELRCDPISGHTALYWYRQSLGQGLEFLIYFQGNSAPDKSGLPSDRFSAERTGGSVSTLTIQRTQQEDSAVYLCASSLDAGGTYEQYFGPGTRLTVT.

The CDR3 is CASSLAWETGVSPLHF. The CDR3, as DNA: TGTGCCAGCAGCTTGGCCTGGGAGACAGGGGTTTCACCCCTCCACTTT. The chain has TRBV5-6 and TRBJ1-6; TRBD1 matches at 8 bases. This CDR3 has 16 amino acids. CDR1 is SGHDT and CDR2 is YYEEEE in the germline V gene. The J segment lost 9 bases and the V segment lost 0 bases, leaving 8 bases of the junction unmatched.

The rearrangement links TRBV15 to TRBJ2-1, with D possibly matching TRBD1 (6 bases). The CDR3 is 13 amino acids. CDR1 LNHNV and CDR2 YYDKDF come from the germline V gene (reference sequence). Trimming took off 2 bases at V and 7 bases at J, with 9 bases between the two ends. The CDR3 spells CATSRIQGNEQFF. The DNA for the CDR3 is TGTGCCACCAGCAGAATCCAGGGGAATGAGCAGTTCTTC. The variable domain in full, with the rest retrieved from reference TRBV15 and TRBJ2-1, is DAMVIQNPRYQVTQFGKPVTLSCSQTLNHNVMYWYQQKSSQAPKLLFHYYDKDFNNEADTPDNFQSRRPNTSFCFLDIRSPGLGDTAMYLCATSRIQGNEQFFGPGTRLTVL.

The chain couples TRBV6-5 to TRBJ2-1; D is possibly TRBD2 (5 bases). The CDR3 contains 13 residues. V shed 5 bases and J shed 5 bases, with 10 bases lying between them. Germline V lookup: CDR1 MNHEY, CDR2 SVGAGI. The DNA for the CDR3 is TGTGCCAGCAGTGGGCCGGGAAACAATGAGCAGTTCTTC. Translated: CASSGPGNNEQFF.

CDR3 bases: TGCGCCAGCAGCTCGGGACTAGCGACCCAGTACAATGAGCAGTTCTTC. Translated: CASSSGLATQYNEQFF. The V and J genes are TRBV5-1 and TRBJ2-1; 10 bases are a match to TRBD2. V shed 3 bases, J shed 4 bases, and the junction held 7 bases outside the gene matches. The CDR3 covers 16 residues. Germline-derived CDR1 and CDR2 are SGHRS and YFSETQ. Using reference TRBV5-1 and TRBJ2-1 for the parts outside the CDR3, the full variable domain is KAGVTQTPRYLIKTRGQQVTLSCSPISGHRSVSWYQQTPGQGLQFLFEYFSETQRNKGNFPGRFSGRQFSNSRSEMNVSTLELGDSALYLCASSSGLATQYNEQFFGPGTRLTVL.

This clone showed up just once. CDR3 DNA: TGTGCCAGCAGGCCGTCGCGGACAGGCCCCACCGGGGAGCTGTTTTTT. Its protein product is CASRPSRTGPTGELFF. The chain combines TRBV28 with TRBJ2-2; 7 bases line up with TRBD1. CDR3 length: 16 residues. V shed 6 bases and J 4 bases; nucleotides not matched to a gene: 11. The germline CDR1 and CDR2 sequences are MDHEN and SYDVKM.

The chain uses TRBV30 and TRBJ2-7; 8 positions agree with TRBD2. After removal of 0 bases from V and 4 bases from J, the junction contained 5 bases not matched to a gene. Germline V CDR1 and CDR2: GTSNPN, SVGIG (reference sequence). This CDR3 has 14 residues. CDR3 residues: CAWSVESGRYEQYF. DNA for the CDR3: TGTGCCTGGAGTGTAGAGAGCGGGAGATACGAGCAGTACTTC.

Only one count was recorded for this clone. The rearrangement links TRBV30 to TRBJ1-1; D might be TRBD1 (6 bases). Trimming left V 2 bases short and J 11 bases short, with 18 bases between. Germline V lookup: CDR1 GTSNPN, CDR2 SVGIG (reference sequence). The CDR3 consists of 13 residues. This chain's CDR3 is CAWSPLTGSRAFF. Written as DNA, the CDR3 is TGTGCCTGGAGTCCACTGACAGGTTCAAGGGCTTTCTTT.

The chain is built from TRBV5-6 and TRBJ1-5; D is unclear. The CDR3 length is 15 residues. The V gene's germline CDR1 is SGHDT and CDR2 YYEEEE. Trimming took off 3 bases at V and 0 bases at J, with 10 bases between the two ends. CDR3: CASSWGGDSNQPQHF. The CDR3 nucleotides are TGTGCCAGCAGCTGGGGTGGGGATAGCAATCAGCCCCAGCATTTT. The variable domain in full, with the rest retrieved from reference TRBV5-6 and TRBJ1-5, is DAGVTQSPTHLIKTRGQQVTLRCSPKSGHDTVSWYQQALGQGPQFIFQYYEEEERQRGNFPDRFSGHQFPNYSSELNVNALLLGDSALYLCASSWGGDSNQPQHFGDGTRLSIL.

The chain recombines TRBV6-5 with TRBJ1-1; perhaps TRBD1 as D (6 bases). CDR1 and CDR2 (germline): MNHEY, SVGAGI. V lost 5 bases and J 2 bases, leaving 9 bases between the germline ends. This CDR3 has 13 residues. CDR3: CASSDRYNTEAFF. CDR3 nucleotide sequence: TGTGCCAGCAGTGACAGGTACAACACTGAAGCTTTCTTT.

To note about this clone: Other DNA sequences in the sample encode the same CDR3. The chain recombines TRBV10-3 with TRBJ1-1; D ambiguous. V was shortened by 0 bases and J by 3 bases, with 8 bases between the two germline ends. The CDR3 has 14 residues. Germline lookup yields CDR1 ENHRY and CDR2 SYGVKD. CDR3 region: CAISESGGYTEAFF. The CDR3 DNA reads TGTGCCATCAGTGAGTCAGGCGGCTACACTGAAGCTTTCTTT.

The chain joins TRBV28 to TRBJ2-3; TRBD1 or TRBD2 may be the D gene (6 bases each). Germline CDR1 MDHEN, CDR2 SYDVKM. The CDR3 loop spans 14 amino acids. Deletions cut 5 bases from V and 7 bases from J, with 16 bases between. CDR3 sequence: CASSRGLRGYTQYF. The CDR3 DNA follows: TGTGCCAGCAGTCGCGGACTAAGGGGGTATACGCAGTATTTT.

The V call is TRBV27, the J call TRBJ2-1; D is ambiguous. Trimming shortened V by 1 base and J by 5 bases, and 9 bases separated the two germline ends. The CDR3 extends over 14 amino acids. Germline CDR1 is MNHEY and CDR2 is SMNVEV (reference sequence). This CDR3 reads CASSLFRVDNEQFF. As DNA, the CDR3 is TGTGCCAGCAGTTTATTCCGGGTAGACAATGAGCAGTTCTTC.

The rearrangement joins TRBV2 to TRBJ2-5, with 7 bases aligning to TRBD1. J lost 0 bases, V lost 6 bases, and 4 bases had no gene match. CDR1 is SNHLY and CDR2 is FYNNEI in the germline V gene. The CDR3 length is 14 residues. CDR3 coding DNA: TGTGCCAGCAGGAGGACAGGTTACCAAGAGACCCAGTACTTC. Translating gives CASRRTGYQETQYF.

The rearrangement joins TRBV6-4 to TRBJ2-1, with 12 bases lining up with TRBD2. The CDR3 runs 16 residues. Germline loops: CDR1 MRHNA, CDR2 SNTAGT. J gave up 6 bases and V 6 bases, and 9 bases lay outside the gene matches. The CDR3 loop is CASRLYQTSGSNEQFF. The CDR3 region has the DNA TGTGCCAGCAGGCTTTACCAGACTAGCGGGAGCAATGAGCAGTTCTTC.

The chain carries TRBV29-1 and TRBJ1-5, with D maybe TRBD1 (5 bases). Per the germline V gene, CDR1 is SQVTM and CDR2 is ANQGSEA. Trimming took 5 bases from V and 7 from J, leaving 12 bases between them. The CDR3 is made up of 12 amino acids. CDR3 nucleotide sequence: TGCAGCGTTTCCGGGACCGACCAGCCCCAGCATTTT. Encoded protein: CSVSGTDQPQHF.

This chain joins TRBV11-2 and TRBJ2-2; D gene unclear. The CDR3 runs to 13 residues. Germline lookup yields CDR1 SGHAT and CDR2 FQNNGV. Between the trimmed V and J ends, which lost 0 bases and 6 bases, there was a span of 5 bases. The CDR3 loop is CASSLDFPGELFF. The CDR3 nucleotides read TGTGCCAGCAGCTTAGATTTCCCCGGGGAGCTGTTTTTT.